This TCR beta chain was observed in a study of T cell repertoires in cytomegalovirus infection (dated by TCRdb to the late 2010s). Study-wide context: Donor HLA type was relevant to the analysis, as public TCR beta signatures indicated carriage of CMV infection together with the matching HLA type. Study-wide findings and limitations: In the ex vivo response, HLA-C-restricted CMV-specific TCR beta clonotypes were dominant, and in two of eight donors the single most frequent clonotype came from this HLA-C-restricted group. Carriers of CMV infection plus the relevant HLA type were discriminated by the cumulative frequency of public TCR beta family members in the study cohort and in an independent roughly 340-donor cohort.

Sequenced on an Illumina HiSeq 1500. TCRdb reprocessing: public reads trimmed at Q25 with fastp, clones called with MiXCR, in-frame beta chains kept. Every distinct CDR3 protein forms one entry, paired with its most common genes and DNA. The sample yields hundreds of thousands of distinct CDR3 sequences; 20% to 25% were counted once. The top ten clones comprise 8% of the sample. With regard to this clonotype: Its target antigen remains unknown. Base qualities were left out, and no much larger clone turns up one base away.

The CDR3 numbers 17 residues from cysteine through phenylalanine. Only the CDR3 DNA stays, 51 bases, in frame from base 1. The germline V and J ends show losses of 3 bases and 7 bases respectively, and no gene match explains 13 bases of the junction. CDR1 is given as SGHRS and CDR2 as YFSETQ, both from the germline V gene. The TCR was taken from a human donor in good health (CMV status not recorded). Some clones in this sample may be carry-over from other donors' samples. Material: CD8+ T cells from PBMCs. The chain employs TRBV5-1 and TRBJ2-1; 10 bases in the junction line up with TRBD2. In nucleotides, the sequence is TGCGCCAGCAGCTCCGGGGTCCTAGCGGGGGTTGGTAATGAGCAGTTCTTC. Translated, it gives CASSSGVLAGVGNEQFF.